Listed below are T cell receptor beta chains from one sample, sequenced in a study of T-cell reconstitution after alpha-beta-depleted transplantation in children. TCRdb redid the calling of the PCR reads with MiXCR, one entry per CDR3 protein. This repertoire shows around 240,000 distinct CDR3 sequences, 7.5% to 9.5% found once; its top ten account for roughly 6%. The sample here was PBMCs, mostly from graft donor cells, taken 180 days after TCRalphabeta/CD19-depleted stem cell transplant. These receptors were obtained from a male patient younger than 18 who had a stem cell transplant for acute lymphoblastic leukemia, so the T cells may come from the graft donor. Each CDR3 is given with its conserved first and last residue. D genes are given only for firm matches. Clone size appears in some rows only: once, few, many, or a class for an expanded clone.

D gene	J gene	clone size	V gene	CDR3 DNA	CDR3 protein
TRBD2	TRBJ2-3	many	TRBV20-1	TGCAGTGCTTCCTGGCGGGGGGGGGCAGATACGCAGTATTTT	CSASWRGGADTQYF
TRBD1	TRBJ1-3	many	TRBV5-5	TGTGCCAGCAGTCCGACAGGGAACACCATATATTTT	CASSPTGNTIYF
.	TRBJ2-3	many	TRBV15	TGTGCCACCAGGCCCCAGGGGAGCACAGATACGCAGTATTTT	CATRPQGSTDTQYF
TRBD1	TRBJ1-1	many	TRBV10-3	TGTGCCATCAGTGAAAAGGGGGCGATCACTGAAGCTTTCTTT	CAISEKGAITEAFF
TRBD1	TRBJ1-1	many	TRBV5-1	TGCGCCAGCAGCCCGGGACAGGGTAACACTGAAGCTTTCTTT	CASSPGQGNTEAFF
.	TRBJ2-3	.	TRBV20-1	TGCAGTGCTAGCAGGGAGGCCCCCAGGGATACGCAGTATTTT	CSASREAPRDTQYF
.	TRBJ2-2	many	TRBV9	TGTGCCAGCGGCCTGGGTAGCGCTACCATCACCGGGGAGCTGTTTTTT	CASGLGSATITGELFF
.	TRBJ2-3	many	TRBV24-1	TGTGCCACCAGACAGCGAAGCACAGATACGCAGTATTTT	CATRQRSTDTQYF
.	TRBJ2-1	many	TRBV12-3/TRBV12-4	TGTGCCAGCAGACTGGACTTGTCTGAGCAGTTCTTC	CASRLDLSEQFF
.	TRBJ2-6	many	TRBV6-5	TGTGCCAGCAGTTATTTGGTCGGCTCTGGGGCCAACGTCCTGACTTTC	CASSYLVGSGANVLTF
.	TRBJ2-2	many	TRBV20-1	TGCAGTGCTAGAAGGACGAACACCGGGGAGCTGTTTTTT	CSARRTNTGELFF
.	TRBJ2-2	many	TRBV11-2	TGTGCCAGCAGCCTCGTTTTTACCGGGGAGCTGTTTTTT	CASSLVFTGELFF
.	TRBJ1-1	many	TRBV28	TGTGCCAGCAGTTTCCCCGGGATCATGAACACTGAAGCTTTCTTT	CASSFPGIMNTEAFF
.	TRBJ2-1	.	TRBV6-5	TGTGCCAGCAGTTACTCGAGGGATGAGCAGTTCTTC	CASSYSRDEQFF
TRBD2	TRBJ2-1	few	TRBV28	TGTGCCAGCAGTTTAAGGTTAGCGGGAGGGAAGGTTGAGCAGTTCTTC	CASSLRLAGGKVEQFF
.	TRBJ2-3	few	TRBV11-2	TGTGCCAGCAGATCACCGGGACGGCTCACAGATACGCAGTATTTT	CASRSPGRLTDTQYF
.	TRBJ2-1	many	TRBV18	TGTGCCAGCTCATCCCCGGGGGCAAAAGGCAATGAGCAGTTCTTC	CASSSPGAKGNEQFF
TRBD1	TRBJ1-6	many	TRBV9	TGTGCCAGCAGCGTTATGGCAGGGGGCAATTCACCCCTCCACTTT	CASSVMAGGNSPLHF
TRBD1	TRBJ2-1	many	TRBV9	TGTGCCAGCAGCCCCGACCCGACAGGGGATGAGCAGTTCTTC	CASSPDPTGDEQFF
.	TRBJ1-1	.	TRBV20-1	TGCAGTGCTTACTCCTACAGGGAGGAAACTGAAGCTTTCTTT	CSAYSYREETEAFF
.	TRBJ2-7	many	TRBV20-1	TGCAGTGCTATACAGGGCGCCGAGCAGTACTTC	CSAIQGAEQYF
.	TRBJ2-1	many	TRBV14	TGTGCCAGCAGCCATCAAAAAGCGGGCCTTCGCTCCTACAATGAGCAGTTCTTC	CASSHQKAGLRSYNEQFF
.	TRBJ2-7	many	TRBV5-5	TGTGCCAGCGACAGGAGCTCCTACGAGCAGTACTTC	CASDRSSYEQYF
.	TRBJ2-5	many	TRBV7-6	TGTGCCAGCAGCTTAGGCGGGACAGTACAAGAGACCCAGTACTTC	CASSLGGTVQETQYF
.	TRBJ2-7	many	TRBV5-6	TGTGCCAGCAGCCTTATAAAGGGGGGGAACCCCTACGAGCAGTACTTC	CASSLIKGGNPYEQYF
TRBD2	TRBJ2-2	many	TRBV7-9	TGTGCCAGCAGCCAAATAGCGGGAGAGGCCGGGGAGCTGTTTTTT	CASSQIAGEAGELFF
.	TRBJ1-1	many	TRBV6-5	TGTGCCAGCAGTTACGACCCGAACACTGAAGCTTTCTTT	CASSYDPNTEAFF
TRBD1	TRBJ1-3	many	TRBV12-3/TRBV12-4	TGTGCCAGCAGTTTTCCGACAGGGCAAGGAAACACCATATATTTT	CASSFPTGQGNTIYF
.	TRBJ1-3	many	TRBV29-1	TGCAGCGTTGGGGATCGGGGCAAGTCTGGAAACACCATATATTTT	CSVGDRGKSGNTIYF
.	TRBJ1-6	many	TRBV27	TGTGCCAGCAGTTTGGCGGGGGTAGTAAATTCACCCCTCCACTTT	CASSLAGVVNSPLHF
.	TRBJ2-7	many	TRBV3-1	TGTGCCAGCAGCCAAGACCCGGACAGTGTCTCCTACGAGCAGTACTTC	CASSQDPDSVSYEQYF
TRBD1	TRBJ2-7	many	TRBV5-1	TGCGCCAGCAGCTTGGGGGACAGGGCAGGCGAGCAGTACTTC	CASSLGDRAGEQYF
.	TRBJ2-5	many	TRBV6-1	TGTGCCAGCAGCTCCACGGAGGCATCATTGCACCAAGAGACCCAGTACTTC	CASSSTEASLHQETQYF
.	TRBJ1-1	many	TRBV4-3	TGCGCCAGCAGCCACAGATCTCACCAGGGAAGAACTGAAGCTTTCTTT	CASSHRSHQGRTEAFF
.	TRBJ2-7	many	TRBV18	TGTGCCAGCTCACCAGGGGACGAGCAGTACTTC	CASSPGDEQYF
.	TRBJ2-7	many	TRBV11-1	TGTGCCAGCAGCTTTGACAGGCTCTACGAGCAGTACTTC	CASSFDRLYEQYF
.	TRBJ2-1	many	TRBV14	TGTGCCAGCAGCCAAGACTGGACTTATGAGCAGTTCTTC	CASSQDWTYEQFF
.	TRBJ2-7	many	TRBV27	TGTGCCAGCAGTTTATACGGAGCGTACTACGAGCAGTACTTC	CASSLYGAYYEQYF
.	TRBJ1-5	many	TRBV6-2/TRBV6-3	TGTGCCAGCAGTTGGGCTAGCACCAAGCTATGGGACAGCAATCAGCCCCAGCATTTT	CASSWASTKLWDSNQPQHF
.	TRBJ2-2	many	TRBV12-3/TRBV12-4	TGTGCCAGCAGTTCAGGGTTCACCGGGGAGCTGTTTTTT	CASSSGFTGELFF
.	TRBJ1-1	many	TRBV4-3	TGCGCCAGCAGCCAAGATCCAGGGAACACTGAAGCTTTCTTT	CASSQDPGNTEAFF
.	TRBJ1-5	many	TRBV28	TGTGCCTCGAAAGCAAGCAATCAGCCCCAGCATTTT	CASKASNQPQHF
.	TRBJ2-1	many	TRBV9	TGTGCCAGCAGCGTGGATCCCCAGGATACCTACAATGAGCAGTTCTTC	CASSVDPQDTYNEQFF
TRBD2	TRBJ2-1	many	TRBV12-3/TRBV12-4	TGTGCCAGCAGGCGACTAGCGGGAGATTCCAATGAGCAGTTCTTC	CASRRLAGDSNEQFF
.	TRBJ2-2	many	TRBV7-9	TGTGCCAGCAGCCCCCCAGCCGGGGAGCTGTTTTTT	CASSPPAGELFF
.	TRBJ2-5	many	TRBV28	TGTGCCAGCAGTTCCCCAGGGAAACAAGAGACCCAGTACTTC	CASSSPGKQETQYF
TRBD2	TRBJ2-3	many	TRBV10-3	TGTGCCAACCAGCGGGGGGGCACAGATACGCAGTATTTT	CANQRGGTDTQYF
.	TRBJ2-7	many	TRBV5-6	TGTGCCAGCAGCTTTTATGTGCGACTTTCAAACTACGAGCAGTACTTC	CASSFYVRLSNYEQYF
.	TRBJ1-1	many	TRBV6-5	TGTGCCAGCACTTACCCCGTGGGAGCAGGGGTGAACACTGAAGCTTTCTTT	CASTYPVGAGVNTEAFF
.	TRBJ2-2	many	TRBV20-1	TGCAGTGCTAGAGGGACCTTGGACACCGGGGAGCTGTTTTTT	CSARGTLDTGELFF
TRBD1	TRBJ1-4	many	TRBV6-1	TGTGCCAGCAGATCAGGGGGACTTAATGAAAAACTGTTTTTT	CASRSGGLNEKLFF
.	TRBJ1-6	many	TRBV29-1	TGCAGCGTTGAAGACCCCACAGGGTCTCCCCTCCACTTT	CSVEDPTGSPLHF
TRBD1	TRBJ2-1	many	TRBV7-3	TGTGCCAGCAGCCAGGGGGCCCATGAGCAGTTCTTC	CASSQGAHEQFF
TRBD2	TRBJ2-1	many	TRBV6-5	TGTGCCAGCAGTTACGGCGGGGGCTCCTACAATGAGCAGTTCTTC	CASSYGGGSYNEQFF
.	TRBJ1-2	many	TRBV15	TGTGCCACCAGCAGAGGGACTCGGGCTGGCTACACCTTC	CATSRGTRAGYTF
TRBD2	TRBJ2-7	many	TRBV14	TGTGCCAGCAGCCTTAGCGGGAGCGAGCAGTACTTC	CASSLSGSEQYF
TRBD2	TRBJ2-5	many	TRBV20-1	TGCAGTGCTAGAGCACTAGGACTAGCGGGAGGGTACCAAGAGACCCAGTACTTC	CSARALGLAGGYQETQYF
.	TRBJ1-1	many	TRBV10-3	TGTGCCATCAGAGGTCTCCGAGGGGGAGGGACTGAAGCTTTCTTT	CAIRGLRGGGTEAFF
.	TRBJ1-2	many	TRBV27	TGTGCCAGCAGTCCCGGGACGATCTATGGCTACACCTTC	CASSPGTIYGYTF